The 5 T cell receptor beta chains in this list originate from one sample, sequenced in a study of PD-L1 blockade in urothelial cancer. Time point noted: peripheral blood 6 weeks after treatment start. Method: immunoSEQ multiplex PCR; TCRdb's copy keeps in-frame clones and lacks some. This table has under 70,000 clones, more than 70% appearing once. The input for sequencing was PBMCs, taken around atezolizumab (anti-PD-L1) treatment. These receptors originate from a man between 60 and 75 years old with urothelial cancer.

Only one count was recorded for this clone. This chain links TRBV28 with TRBJ1-5; D is possibly TRBD1 (6 bases). V lost 4 bases and J lost 1, with 11 bases in between. The CDR3 extends over 15 amino acids. From germline, CDR1 is MDHEN and CDR2 SYDVKM. For the CDR3, the DNA is TGTGCCAGCAGTTATACAGGGAACAGCAATCAGCCCCAGCATTTT. Protein sequence: CASSYTGNSNQPQHF.

CDR3 amino acids: CASSFAGQRTHYNEQFF. CDR3 in DNA: TGTGCCAGCAGCTTTGCCGGACAGCGTACACATTACAATGAGCAGTTCTTC. This chain links TRBV7-9 with TRBJ2-1; tentative D call: TRBD1 (6 bases). The CDR3 runs 17 residues. V was shortened by 3 bases and J by 4 bases, with 19 bases between the two germline ends. Germline values: CDR1 SEHNR, CDR2 FQNEAQ (reference sequence). Based on the CDR3 plus reference TRBV7-9 and TRBJ2-1, the full variable domain is DTGVSQNPRHKITKRGQNVTFRCDPISEHNRLYWYRQTLGQGPEFLTYFQNEAQLEKSRLLSDRFSAERPKGSFSTLEIQRTEQGDSAMYLCASSFAGQRTHYNEQFFGPGTRLTVL.

The J gene is TRBJ2-7, the V gene TRBV6-6, with 8 bases fitting TRBD1. Germline CDR1 MNHNY, CDR2 SVGAGI (reference sequence). After removal of 4 bases from V and 0 bases from J, the junction contained 2 bases not matched to a gene. The CDR3 is 14 amino acids. The CDR3 DNA is TGTGCCAGCAGTTCCGGACAGGGCTCCTACGAGCAGTACTTC. Its protein is CASSSGQGSYEQYF.

The chain joins TRBV11-2 to TRBJ2-2; 10 bases map to TRBD2. From germline, CDR1 is SGHAT and CDR2 FQNNGV. V trimming: 5 bases; J trimming: 5 bases; junction bases outside the gene matches: 5. This CDR3 spans 15 amino acids. CDR3 nucleotides: TGTGCCAGCAGCCCGCTAGCGGGGGCTACCGGGGAGCTGTTTTTT. It codes for CASSPLAGATGELFF.

The genes are TRBV7-3 and TRBJ2-1; no clear D gene. V lost 5 bases, J lost 5 bases, and 10 bases lay in between. The CDR3 spans 13 residues. CDR1 and CDR2 from the germline V gene are SGHTA and FQGTGA. CDR3 protein: CASSLSRDNEQFF. The CDR3 nucleotides are TGTGCCAGCAGCCTCAGCCGGGACAATGAGCAGTTCTTC.